This T cell receptor beta chain was sequenced during a study of blood T cell repertoires in COVID-19. Germline V CDR1 and CDR2: SEHNR, FQNEAQ (reference sequence). This CDR3 spans 14 amino acids. V lost 2 bases, J lost 5 bases, and 5 bases stayed unmatched. In the original analysis: Reference gene primer amplification in the assay estimated nucleated cell counts. Assay used: immunoSEQ multiplex PCR; TCRdb lists only in-frame clones, some missing. The D gene and trimming were derived from the DNA, and the V and J assignments and clone size from that table. The data contain some 140,000 clones, 83% of them singletons.

Input material: peripheral blood. This chain connects TRBV7-9 to TRBJ2-5; 7 bases are shared with TRBD2. This clonotype was sampled from a woman aged 60-75 years with COVID-19, enrolled during active disease. The CDR3 loop reads CASSLRAGVETQYF. The CDR3 nucleotides read TGTGCCAGCAGCTTACGGGCGGGGGTTGAGACCCAGTACTTC.